Below are 29 T cell receptor beta chains sequenced from a single sample in a study of CXCR3-negative and CXCR3-positive naive CD8 T cells. 5' RACE with UMI labels generated the TRB cDNA libraries. Each CDR3 protein gets one entry in TCRdb, which reprocessed the 5' RACE reads and gives no DNA. The listing contains 43,000 or so distinct CDR3 sequences. Sequencing was carried out using memory CD8+ T cells from blood. The receptors come from a human donor in good health. Some clones in this sample may be carry-over from other donors' samples.

The chain is built from TRBV12-3 or TRBV12-4 and TRBJ2-5; the D gene TCRdb calls, TRBD2, cannot be checked with no DNA. The CDR3 runs to 14 residues. The CDR3 protein is CASSLRGREETQYF.

This chain links TRBV20-1 with TRBJ2-7; TCRdb lists TRBD2, though no DNA is available to test this call. The CDR3 is 15 residues long. Germline CDR1 and CDR2: DFQATT and SNEGSKA (reference sequence). CDR3: CSATASGGDPYEQYF.

The V and J genes are TRBV12-3 or TRBV12-4 and TRBJ2-7. The CDR3 extends over 14 amino acids. The CDR3 reads CASSLRNGAYEQYF.

This chain joins TRBV7-9 and TRBJ2-7; TCRdb picks TRBD2, but there is no DNA to check that call. Germline assignment: CDR1 SEHNR and CDR2 FQNEAQ (reference sequence). This CDR3 has 14 amino acids. CDR3 sequence reads: CASSPSGVPYEQYF. Variable domain in full (rest from reference TRBV7-9 and TRBJ2-7): DTGVSQNPRHKITKRGQNVTFRCDPISEHNRLYWYRQTLGQGPEFLTYFQNEAQLEKSRLLSDRFSAERPKGSFSTLEIQRTEQGDSAMYLCASSPSGVPYEQYFGPGTRLTVT.

This chain connects TRBV5-1 to TRBJ1-1; TCRdb names TRBD1, which stays unverified in the absence of DNA. Per the germline V gene, CDR1 is SGHRS and CDR2 is YFSETQ. The length of the CDR3 is 14 residues. The CDR3: CASSLSGYDTEAFF.

The chain joins TRBV27 to TRBJ2-7; TCRdb gives TRBD2 as the D gene, but with no DNA this cannot be confirmed. The CDR3 length is 15 residues. In germline, CDR1 is MNHEY, CDR2 SMNVEV (reference sequence). The CDR3 protein is CASTSLGSDSYEQYF.

The chain is built from TRBV9 and TRBJ2-3; TCRdb picks TRBD1, but there is no DNA to check that call. This CDR3 has 13 residues. The germline gives CDR1 SGDLS, CDR2 YYNGEE. CDR3 sequence reads: CASSTGHTDTQYF. Full variable domain (rest looked up from reference TRBV9 and TRBJ2-3): DSGVTQTPKHLITATGQRVTLRCSPRSGDLSVYWYQQSLDQGLQFLIQYYNGEERAKGNILERFSAQQFPDLHSELNLSSLELGDSALYFCASSTGHTDTQYFGPGTRLTVL.

This chain's CDR3 is CSARSPTSGDTGELFF. This chain links TRBV20-1 with TRBJ2-2; TCRdb's D gene call, TRBD2, goes unchecked for lack of DNA. There are 16 residues in the CDR3. Germline V gene data show CDR1 as DFQATT and CDR2 as SNEGSKA (reference sequence).

The V call is TRBV5-1, the J call TRBJ2-2; TCRdb's D gene call, TRBD2, goes unchecked for lack of DNA. CDR1 SGHRS and CDR2 YFSETQ come from the germline V gene. CDR3 size: 14 residues. CDR3 protein: CASSFGAGTGELFF. Full variable domain (missing parts from reference TRBV5-1 and TRBJ2-2): KAGVTQTPRYLIKTRGQQVTLSCSPISGHRSVSWYQQTPGQGLQFLFEYFSETQRNKGNFPGRFSGRQFSNSRSEMNVSTLELGDSALYLCASSFGAGTGELFFGEGSRLTVL.

The chain uses TRBV25-1 and TRBJ2-7. This CDR3 comprises 11 residues. Germline V gene sequence: CDR1 MGHDK, CDR2 SYGVNS. The CDR3 sequence: CASSEGYEQYF.

V is TRBV29-1 and J is TRBJ2-5; TCRdb calls TRBD2, which cannot be checked without DNA. CDR1 is SQVTM, CDR2 ANQGSEA, per germline. This CDR3 is 15 amino acids long. CDR3 sequence reads: CSVEGGTSPQETQYF.

The chain is built from TRBV6-5 and TRBJ1-2; as DNA is missing, the TRBD1 call by TCRdb cannot be tested. This CDR3 has 16 amino acids. Germline V CDR1 and CDR2: MNHEY, SVGAGI. The CDR3 loop reads CASSSPGTGTNYGYTF.

The chain links TRBV4-3 to TRBJ1-6; TCRdb outputs TRBD1, but without DNA this stays unchecked. The CDR3 is 16 amino acids. Germline CDR1 is LGHNA and CDR2 is YSLEER. CDR3 region: CASSQDLRGYYSPLHF.

The chain links TRBV28 to TRBJ2-7; as DNA is missing, the TRBD2 call by TCRdb cannot be tested. The CDR3 is made up of 14 amino acids. Germline V gene lookup returns CDR1 MDHEN and CDR2 SYDVKM. CDR3 protein: CASTAEGNSYEQYF.

The chain uses TRBV6-2 or TRBV6-3 and TRBJ1-2. The CDR3 contains 13 residues. Germline V gene lookup returns CDR1 MNHEY and CDR2 SVGEGT. This CDR3 is CANRPAMGFGYTF.

V and J are TRBV12-3 or TRBV12-4 and TRBJ2-7. CDR3 length: 13 residues. This chain's CDR3 is CASSGGNAYEQYF.

CDR3 protein: CASSLVGGSYEQYF. This chain joins TRBV11-2 and TRBJ2-7. The length of the CDR3 is 14 residues. CDR1 and CDR2 (germline): SGHAT, FQNNGV.

The chain has TRBV28 and TRBJ2-7; TCRdb calls TRBD1, which cannot be checked without DNA. CDR1 is MDHEN and CDR2 is SYDVKM in the germline V gene. CDR3 length: 14 residues. CDR3 sequence: CASSPGAGSGEQYF.

The chain has TRBV2 and TRBJ1-3. The CDR3 contains 15 residues. Germline V lookup: CDR1 SNHLY, CDR2 FYNNEI. The CDR3: CASKSTAYSGNTIYF. Drawing the rest from reference TRBV2 and TRBJ1-3, the complete variable domain is EPEVTQTPSHQVTQMGQEVILRCVPISNHLYFYWYRQILGQKVEFLVSFYNNEISEKSEIFDDQFSVERPDGSNFTLKIRSTKLEDSAMYFCASKSTAYSGNTIYFGEGSWLTVV.

The chain links TRBV29-1 to TRBJ2-1. Germline V CDR1 and CDR2: SQVTM, ANQGSEA. The CDR3 has 13 residues. The CDR3 here is CSVGAVLGNEQFF.

The chain combines TRBV28 with TRBJ2-7; TCRdb reports TRBD1, a call that lacks DNA to check it against. Germline values: CDR1 MDHEN, CDR2 SYDVKM. The CDR3 contains 14 residues. The CDR3 loop is CASSPRDRGYEQYF.

The chain is built from TRBV29-1 and TRBJ1-1; TCRdb picks TRBD1, but there is no DNA to check that call. CDR1 is SQVTM and CDR2 is ANQGSEA in the germline V gene. The CDR3 is 13 residues long. CDR3: CSVDQGLNTEAFF.

The chain combines TRBV20-1 with TRBJ2-7; the D gene TCRdb calls, TRBD2, cannot be checked with no DNA. CDR1 is DFQATT, CDR2 SNEGSKA, per germline (reference sequence). The CDR3 covers 17 residues. This CDR3 is CSARSLLTSGGPYEQYF.

The chain combines TRBV18 with TRBJ1-5; the D call of TRBD1 rests on TCRdb alone, since no DNA is present to check it. The CDR3 has 14 amino acids. Per germline, CDR1 KGHSH and CDR2 LQKENI. The CDR3 spells CASSQGRSNQPQHF. The full variable domain, its missing parts supplied by reference TRBV18 and TRBJ1-5, is NAGVMQNPRHLVRRRGQEARLRCSPMKGHSHVYWYRQLPEEGLKFMVYLQKENIIDESGMPKERFSAEFPKEGPSILRIQQVVRGDSAAYFCASSQGRSNQPQHFGDGTRLSIL.

The chain recombines TRBV27 with TRBJ1-4. This CDR3 is built from 14 residues. CDR1 is MNHEY and CDR2 is SMNVEV in the germline V gene (reference sequence). This CDR3 reads CASSQRHLNEKLFF. Together with reference TRBV27 and TRBJ1-4, the CDR3 gives the full variable domain: EAQVTQNPRYLITVTGKKLTVTCSQNMNHEYMSWYRQDPGLGLRQIYYSMNVEVTDKGDVPEGYKVSRKEKRNFPLILESPSPNQTSLYFCASSQRHLNEKLFFGSGTQLSVL.

The chain recombines TRBV5-1 with TRBJ2-1; TCRdb lists TRBD1, though no DNA is available to test this call. The CDR3 is 13 amino acids. CDR1 is SGHRS, CDR2 YFSETQ, per germline. The CDR3 sequence: CASGDPRRNEQFF.

V usage is TRBV6-2 or TRBV6-3 and J usage is TRBJ2-6; TCRdb reports TRBD1, a call that lacks DNA to check it against. This CDR3 region has 18 residues. Germline V gene data show CDR1 as MNHEY and CDR2 as SVGEGT. CDR3 sequence reads: CASSYSTGSSSGANVLTF.

CDR3 sequence reads: CASSSGWGQPQHF. The V gene is TRBV12-3 or TRBV12-4, the J gene TRBJ1-5. This CDR3 has 13 residues.

This rearrangement joins TRBV5-1 to TRBJ2-5; with no DNA, the TCRdb D assignment of TRBD1 cannot be verified. Germline CDR1 is SGHRS and CDR2 is YFSETQ. The CDR3 totals 16 residues. The chain's CDR3 is CASSPNPGQGTETQYF.